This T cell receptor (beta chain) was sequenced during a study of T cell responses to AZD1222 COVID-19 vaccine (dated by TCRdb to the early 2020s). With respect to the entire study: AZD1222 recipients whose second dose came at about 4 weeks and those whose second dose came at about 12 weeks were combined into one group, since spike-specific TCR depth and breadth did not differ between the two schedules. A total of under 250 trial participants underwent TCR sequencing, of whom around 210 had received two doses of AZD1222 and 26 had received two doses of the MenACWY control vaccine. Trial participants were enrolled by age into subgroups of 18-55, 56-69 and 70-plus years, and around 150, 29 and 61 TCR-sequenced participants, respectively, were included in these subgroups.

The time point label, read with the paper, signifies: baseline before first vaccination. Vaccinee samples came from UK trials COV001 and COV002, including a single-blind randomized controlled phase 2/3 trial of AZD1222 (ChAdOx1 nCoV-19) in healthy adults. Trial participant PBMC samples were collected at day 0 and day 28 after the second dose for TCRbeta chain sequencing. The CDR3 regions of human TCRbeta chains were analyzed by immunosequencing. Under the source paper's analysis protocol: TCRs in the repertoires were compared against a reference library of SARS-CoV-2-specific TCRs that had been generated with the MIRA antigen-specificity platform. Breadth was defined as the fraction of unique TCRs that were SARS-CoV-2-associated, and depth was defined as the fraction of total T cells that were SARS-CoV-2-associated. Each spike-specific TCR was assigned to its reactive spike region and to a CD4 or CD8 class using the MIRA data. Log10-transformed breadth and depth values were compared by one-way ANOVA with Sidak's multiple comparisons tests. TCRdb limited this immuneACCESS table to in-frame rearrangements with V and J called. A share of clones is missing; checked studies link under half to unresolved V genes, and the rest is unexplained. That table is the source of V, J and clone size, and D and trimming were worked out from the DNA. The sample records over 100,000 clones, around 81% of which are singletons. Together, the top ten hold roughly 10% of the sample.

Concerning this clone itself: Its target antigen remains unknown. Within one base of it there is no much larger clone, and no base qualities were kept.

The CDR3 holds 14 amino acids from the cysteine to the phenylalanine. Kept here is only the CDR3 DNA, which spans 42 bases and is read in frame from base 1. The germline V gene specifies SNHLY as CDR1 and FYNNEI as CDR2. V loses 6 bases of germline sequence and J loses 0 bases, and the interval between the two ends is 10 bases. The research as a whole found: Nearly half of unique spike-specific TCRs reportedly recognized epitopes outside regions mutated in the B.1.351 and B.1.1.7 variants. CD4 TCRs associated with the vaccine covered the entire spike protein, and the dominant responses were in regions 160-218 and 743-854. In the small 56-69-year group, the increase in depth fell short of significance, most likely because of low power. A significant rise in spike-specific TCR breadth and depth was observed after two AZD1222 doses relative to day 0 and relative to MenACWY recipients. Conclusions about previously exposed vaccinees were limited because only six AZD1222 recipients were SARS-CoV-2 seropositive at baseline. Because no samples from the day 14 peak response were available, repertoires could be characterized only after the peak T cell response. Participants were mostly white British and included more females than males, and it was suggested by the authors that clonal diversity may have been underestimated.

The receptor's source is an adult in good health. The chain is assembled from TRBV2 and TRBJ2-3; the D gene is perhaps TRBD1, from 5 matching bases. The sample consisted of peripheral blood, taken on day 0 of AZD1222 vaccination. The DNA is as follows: TGTGCCAGCAGAGGACAAACGAGCACAGATACGCAGTATTTT. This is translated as CASRGQTSTDTQYF.